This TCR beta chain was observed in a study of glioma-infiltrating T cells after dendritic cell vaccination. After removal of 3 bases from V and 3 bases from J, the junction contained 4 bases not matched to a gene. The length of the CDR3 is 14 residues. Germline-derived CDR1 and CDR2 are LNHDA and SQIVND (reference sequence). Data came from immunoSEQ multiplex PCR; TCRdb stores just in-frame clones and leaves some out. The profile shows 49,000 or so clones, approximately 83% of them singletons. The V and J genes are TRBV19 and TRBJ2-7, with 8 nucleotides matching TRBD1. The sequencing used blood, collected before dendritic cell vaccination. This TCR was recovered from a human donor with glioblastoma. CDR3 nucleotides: TGTGCCAGTAGTATTCGGGACAGGTACTACGAGCAGTACTTC. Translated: CASSIRDRYYEQYF.